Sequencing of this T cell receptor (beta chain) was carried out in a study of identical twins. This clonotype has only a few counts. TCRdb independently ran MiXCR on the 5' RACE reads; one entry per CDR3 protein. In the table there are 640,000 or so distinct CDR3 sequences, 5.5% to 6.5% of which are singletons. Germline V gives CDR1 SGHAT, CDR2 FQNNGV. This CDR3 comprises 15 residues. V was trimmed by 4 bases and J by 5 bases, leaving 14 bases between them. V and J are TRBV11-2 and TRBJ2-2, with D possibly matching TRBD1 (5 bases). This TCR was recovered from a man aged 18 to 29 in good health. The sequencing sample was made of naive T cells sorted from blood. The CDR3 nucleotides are TGTGCCAGCAGCTCCACGTGGGGCGAGACCGGGGAGCTGTTTTTT. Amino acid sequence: CASSSTWGETGELFF. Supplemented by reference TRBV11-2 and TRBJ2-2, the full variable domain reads EAGVAQSPRYKIIEKRQSVAFWCNPISGHATLYWYQQILGQGPKLLIQFQNNGVVDDSQLPKDRFSAERLKGVDSTLKIQPAKLEDSAVYLCASSSTWGETGELFFGEGSRLTVL.